Following are 27 T cell receptor beta chains from one sample sequenced in a study of T-cell reconstitution after alpha-beta-depleted transplantation in children. The TCRbeta library was prepared with unique molecular identifiers. TCRdb fed the PCR reads into MiXCR, producing one record per CDR3 protein. Seen here are 450,000 to 550,000 distinct CDR3 sequences, 9.5% to 12% observed once, and the top ten hold around 15%. The sequences come from PBMCs, mostly from graft donor cells, collected 180 days after TCRalphabeta/CD19-depleted stem cell transplant. The receptors were gathered from a female patient between 2 and 10 years old who had a stem cell transplant for aplastic anemia, so the T cells may come from the graft donor.

The sample holds a few counts of this clonotype. J is TRBJ2-1 and V is TRBV12-3 or TRBV12-4; D unclear. V lost 3 bases to trimming and J lost 5 bases, with 14 bases between them. The CDR3 loop spans 15 amino acids. The CDR3 DNA reads as TGTGCCAGCAGTTTGGAAGACGGTCCACACAATGAGCAGTTCTTC. It is translated as CASSLEDGPHNEQFF.

This clonotype was recorded at least ten times. The V and J genes are TRBV5-5 and TRBJ1-5; TRBD1 agrees at 8 bases. V lost 4 bases and J lost 3; bases outside the gene matches: 6. The germline CDR1 and CDR2 sequences are SGHKS and YYEKEE (reference sequence). CDR3 length equals 15 residues. The CDR3 DNA sequence: TGTGCCAGCAGCCCTCGGACAGGGACCAATCAGCCCCAGCATTTT. This sequence encodes CASSPRTGTNQPQHF. Full variable domain (remainder filled in from reference TRBV5-5 and TRBJ1-5): DAGVTQSPTHLIKTRGQQVTLRCSPISGHKSVSWYQQVLGQGPQFIFQYYEKEERGRGNFPDRFSARQFPNYSSELNVNALLLGDSALYLCASSPRTGTNQPQHFGDGTRLSIL.

This clonotype turned up a few times. The CDR3 here is CASSSSGSGRYSNQPQHF. The CDR3, as DNA: TGTGCCAGCAGTTCATCCGGGTCGGGCCGGTATAGCAATCAGCCCCAGCATTTT. The J gene is TRBJ1-5, the V gene TRBV28; D is undetermined. In germline, CDR1 is MDHEN, CDR2 SYDVKM. The CDR3 spans 18 residues. V was clipped by 4 bases and J by 0 bases, with 19 bases between them.

The chain has TRBV2 and TRBJ1-1; 7 nucleotides line up with TRBD1. Germline V gene data show CDR1 as SNHLY and CDR2 as FYNNEI. V trimming: 6 bases; J trimming: 1 base; junction bases outside the gene matches: 8. This CDR3 contains 15 residues. The CDR3 region is CASRVGRGTNTEAFF. The CDR3 DNA reads as TGTGCCAGCAGGGTAGGCAGGGGGACGAACACTGAAGCTTTCTTT.

The V and J genes are TRBV7-2 and TRBJ2-3; 10 positions agree with TRBD2. CDR3 size: 15 residues. V was clipped by 5 bases and J by 7 bases; unmatched bases: 9. CDR1 SGHTA and CDR2 FQGNSA come from the germline V gene. The CDR3 reads CASSPGLAEGNTQYF. CDR3 nucleotides: TGTGCCAGCAGCCCCGGACTAGCGGAAGGGAATACGCAGTATTTT.

In this sample, this clonotype turned up once. The chain couples TRBV7-2 to TRBJ2-7; 7 bases agree with TRBD2. The CDR3 runs 15 residues. The junction had 11 bases not matched to a gene; V was cut back by 7 bases and J by 2 bases. Germline loops: CDR1 SGHTA, CDR2 FQGNSA. CDR3 DNA: TGTGCCAGCAACGTCCGGGGCGGGGGACCCTACGAGCAGTACTTC. Protein: CASNVRGGGPYEQYF.

This clonotype was counted a few times. V usage is TRBV6-1 and J usage is TRBJ1-4; D gene ambiguous. The CDR3 loop spans 9 amino acids. The V end lost 5 bases, the J end lost 14 bases, and 6 bases lay between the germline ends. Germline V CDR1 and CDR2: MNHNS, SASEGT. CDR3 sequence (DNA): TGTGCCAGCAGTCCTCATCTGTTTTTT. The encoded protein is CASSPHLFF.

This clonotype was counted a few times. The chain couples TRBV29-1 to TRBJ1-1; 7 bases fit TRBD1. The CDR3 length is 17 residues. The V gene's germline CDR1 is SQVTM and CDR2 ANQGSEA. The ends lost 6 bases at V and 0 bases at J; junction bases unmatched: 16. Written as DNA, the CDR3 is TGCAGCGTCGCCCCTTTAAGGGGGCACTCCGTGAACACTGAAGCTTTCTTT. Translated, it gives CSVAPLRGHSVNTEAFF.

This clonotype has more than one count but fewer than ten. The V gene is TRBV6-5, the J gene TRBJ2-7; D perhaps matches TRBD1 (5 bases). Germline lookup yields CDR1 MNHEY and CDR2 SVGAGI. This CDR3 has 14 residues. Trimming removed 2 bases at V and 2 bases at J, with 10 bases between. This chain's CDR3 is CASSYNRSPYEQYF. In DNA form, the CDR3 reads TGTGCCAGCAGTTACAACAGGAGTCCCTACGAGCAGTACTTC.

This clonotype was counted between two and nine times. The chain combines TRBV6-1 with TRBJ2-7; no reliable D call. Trimming left V 6 bases short and J 4 bases short, with 13 bases between. There are 13 residues in the CDR3. Germline CDR1 is MNHNS and CDR2 is SASEGT. The CDR3 protein is CASSPGRFYEQYF. For the CDR3, the DNA is TGTGCCAGCAGCCCCGGCAGGTTTTACGAGCAGTACTTC.

This clonotype has ten or more counts. V is TRBV7-2 and J is TRBJ1-5; the D is unclear. Germline CDR1 is SGHTA and CDR2 is FQGNSA. Between the trimmed V and J ends, which lost 3 bases and 7 bases, there was a span of 16 bases. The CDR3 is 15 residues long. The CDR3, as DNA: TGTGCCAGCAGCTTCGACCAGACCTGGCAGCAGCCCCAGCATTTT. This encodes CASSFDQTWQQPQHF.

This clonotype has ten or more counts. This sequence joins TRBV29-1 and TRBJ1-2; TRBD1 is a possible D gene (6 bases). The CDR3 length is 11 residues. CDR1 is SQVTM and CDR2 is ANQGSEA in the germline V gene. The V gene lost 4 bases and the J gene lost 7 bases, with 10 bases spanning the gap. This CDR3 reads CSVVYRAGYTF. The CDR3 coding sequence is TGCAGCGTTGTCTACAGGGCTGGCTACACCTTC.

The CDR3 DNA is TGTGCTAGTGGTTTGCGTACGGAGGTAGCCAAAAACATTCAGTACTTC. This sequence encodes CASGLRTEVAKNIQYF. This chain uses TRBV12-5 with TRBJ2-4; weak D call: TRBD2 (5 bases). CDR3 length equals 16 residues. Between the trimmed V and J ends, which lost 2 bases and 0 bases, there was a span of 11 bases. The germline CDR1 and CDR2 sequences are LGHNT and FRNRAP.

This clonotype has just a few counts. V is TRBV29-1 and J is TRBJ1-2; perhaps TRBD1 as D (5 bases). Germline values: CDR1 SQVTM, CDR2 ANQGSEA. CDR3 length equals 13 residues. Trimming stripped 5 bases from V and 8 bases from J, with 18 bases between. CDR3 region: CSVFREGQWGYTF. The DNA for the CDR3 is TGCAGCGTTTTCAGGGAGGGCCAATGGGGCTACACCTTC.

The rearrangement uses TRBV7-9 and TRBJ2-7, with D unresolved. The V gene's germline CDR1 is SEHNR and CDR2 FQNEAQ (reference sequence). V dropped 3 bases and J dropped 7 bases, with 13 bases sitting between them. The CDR3 extends over 13 amino acids. The DNA of the CDR3 is TGTGCCAGCAGCTTTTGGTTAGAAGAGGAGCAGTACGTC. Its protein product is CASSFWLEEEQYV.

DNA for the CDR3: TGTGCCAGCAGCGTGTCAGGGTCGGCTTCCTATAATTCACCCCTCCACTTT. Translated: CASSVSGSASYNSPLHF. The gene calls are TRBV5-5 and TRBJ1-6; weak D call: TRBD1 (5 bases). CDR3 length: 17 amino acids. V was trimmed by 4 bases and J by 1 base, leaving 15 bases between them. The germline CDR1 and CDR2 sequences are SGHKS and YYEKEE (reference sequence).

The chain is built from TRBV20-1 and TRBJ1-4, with D possibly being TRBD1 (6 bases). Germline lookup yields CDR1 DFQATT and CDR2 SNEGSKA (reference sequence). Trimming left V 3 bases short and J 6 bases short, with 17 bases between. This CDR3 has 15 amino acids. The CDR3 DNA reads as TGCAGTGCTAGGCCTTGGACAGAGCTTTATGAAAAACTGTTTTTT. Translating gives CSARPWTELYEKLFF.

This clonotype was detected a few times. The V gene is TRBV18, the J gene TRBJ2-6; D not certain. V was trimmed by 3 bases and J by 0 bases, leaving 6 bases between them. Germline CDR1 is KGHSH and CDR2 is LQKENI. CDR3 length equals 15 residues. CDR3: CASSPSPSGANVLTF. The CDR3 DNA follows: TGTGCCAGCTCACCGAGTCCCTCTGGGGCCAACGTCCTGACTTTC.

This clonotype was observed many times. The chain employs TRBV12-3 or TRBV12-4 and TRBJ2-1; D is uncertain. The CDR3 runs 11 residues. V was shortened by 6 bases and J by 3 bases, with 3 bases between the two germline ends. The CDR3 is CASRYYNEQFF. The CDR3 DNA is TGTGCCAGCAGGTACTACAATGAGCAGTTCTTC.

In this sample, this clonotype turned up a few times. V usage is TRBV10-2 and J usage is TRBJ2-1, with unresolved D. The germline gives CDR1 WSHSY, CDR2 SAAADI. The ends were cut back, 8 bases at V and 10 bases at J, with 12 bases in the middle. The CDR3 covers 11 residues. The DNA of the CDR3 is TGCGCCAGCGGGGATGTCAGGGAGCAGTTCTTC. Translating gives CASGDVREQFF.

The chain is built from TRBV19 and TRBJ2-2, with 13 nucleotides matching TRBD2. After removal of 10 bases from V and 3 bases from J, the junction contained 8 bases not matched to a gene. The CDR3 consists of 16 residues. Per the germline V gene, CDR1 is LNHDA and CDR2 is SQIVND (reference sequence). CDR3 amino acids: CANTTSGRRHTGELFF. Here the CDR3 DNA reads TGTGCCAACACGACTAGCGGGAGGCGGCACACCGGGGAGCTGTTTTTT.

This clonotype was counted between two and nine times. This rearrangement joins TRBV5-1 to TRBJ2-2; tentatively, D is TRBD2 (6 bases). Germline lookup yields CDR1 SGHRS and CDR2 YFSETQ. This CDR3 spans 15 amino acids. Trimming pared 0 bases from V and 4 bases from J, leaving 10 bases between. The CDR3 DNA sequence: TGCGCCAGCAGCTTGGAAGCGGGCTTCACCGGGGAGCTGTTTTTT. It specifies CASSLEAGFTGELFF.

The chain employs TRBV4-1 and TRBJ1-2; 7 positions match TRBD1. CDR1 is MGHRA and CDR2 is YSYEKL in the germline V gene. J gave up 4 bases and V 0 bases, and 8 bases lay outside the gene matches. This CDR3 is built from 16 residues. This CDR3 is CASSQDARGLGYGYTF. Written as DNA, the CDR3 is TGCGCCAGCAGCCAAGATGCCAGGGGGTTAGGCTATGGCTACACCTTC.

Many counts were recorded for this clonotype. This chain uses TRBV5-1 with TRBJ2-1; D is tentatively TRBD1 or TRBD2 (5 bases each). CDR1 and CDR2 (germline): SGHRS, YFSETQ. Trimming cost V 3 bases and J 11 bases, with 21 bases left between them. CDR3 length equals 15 residues. The CDR3 DNA reads as TGCGCCAGCAGCTCTGGACACCTTGGGTGGAGGAAGCAGTTCTTC. It encodes CASSSGHLGWRKQFF.

This clonotype was detected a few times. This sequence joins TRBV4-3 and TRBJ2-7; maybe TRBD2 (6 bases). Per the germline V gene, CDR1 is LGHNA and CDR2 is YSLEER. The CDR3 is 13 residues long. Trimming shortened V by 0 bases and J by 7 bases, and 10 bases separated the two germline ends. This CDR3 is CASSQERGLEQYV. The CDR3 coding sequence is TGCGCCAGCAGCCAAGAGCGGGGCCTTGAGCAGTACGTC.

This sequence joins TRBV6-5 and TRBJ2-5; unclear D gene. V was pared by 1 base and J by 2 bases, with 8 bases between. Per germline, CDR1 MNHEY and CDR2 SVGAGI. The CDR3 consists of 14 residues. CDR3 sequence reads: CASSYLPVQETQYF. The CDR3 DNA reads as TGTGCCAGCAGTTACTTGCCAGTACAAGAGACCCAGTACTTC.

This chain uses TRBV4-1 with TRBJ2-5; 8 bases align to TRBD2. Germline V CDR1 and CDR2: MGHRA, YSYEKL. This CDR3 region has 16 residues. The V segment lost 0 bases and the J segment 5 bases; nucleotides outside the gene matches: 8. The CDR3 coding sequence is TGCGCCAGCAGCCAAGAGCGGGGGGCGAGCCGGGAGACCCAGTACTTC. Amino acids: CASSQERGASRETQYF.